Sequencing of this T cell receptor beta chain was carried out in a study of blood T cell repertoires in COVID-19. Study context: Samples of COVID-19 (acute and convalescent) were obtained from the United States, Italy and Spain. T cells, B-cell-depleted T cells, or PBMCs supplied cDNA or gDNA.

The CDR3 is 16 residues long. V shed 3 bases and J 0 bases; nucleotides not matched to a gene: 4. Looked up from germline, CDR1 is SGHTA and CDR2 is FQGNSA. As processed by the authors: Estimated nucleated cell counts came from reference gene primer amplification. Sequencing used immunoSEQ multiplex PCR; TCRdb keeps in-frame clones, though not all of them. The V and J calls and clone size are taken from that table; D and trimming were inferred from the DNA. In the table there are roughly 80,000 clones, 70% to 90% of which are singletons. The sequence came from a woman in her 70s with acute or convalescent COVID-19. Material: peripheral blood. The chain recombines TRBV7-2 with TRBJ2-7, with 11 bases fitting TRBD2. The CDR3 nucleotides read TGTGCCAGCAGCTTGGTAGCGGGAGGGAGCTCCTACGAGCAGTACGTC. The encoded protein is CASSLVAGGSSYEQYV.